These T cell receptor beta chains were read from a single sample in a study of CD8 T cells in ankylosing spondylitis. TCRdb analysed the 5' RACE reads with MiXCR anew, one entry per CDR3 protein. Here the sample spans 200,000 or so distinct CDR3 sequences, over 15% being singletons. Sequenced material: blood, either unsorted or a sorted T cell fraction (not recorded which). The receptors shown here come from a male donor under 30 with ankylosing spondylitis or in good health (not recorded which). CDR3s include the opening cysteine and the closing phenylalanine or tryptophan. D genes are given only for firm matches. Rows give clone size only sometimes, using once, few, many, or a class for an expanded clone.

v_gene	abundance	d_gene	j_gene	CDR3nt	CDR3aa
TRBV10-2	many	.	TRBJ2-3	TGCGCCAGCAGTGTCAGCCGGGACGGAGAAACAGATACGCAGTATTTT	CASSVSRDGETDTQYF
TRBV20-1	.	TRBD2	TRBJ2-7	TGCAGTGCTAGCGGGCTAGCGGTATCCTACGAGCAGTACTTC	CSASGLAVSYEQYF
TRBV6-1	many	.	TRBJ1-2	TGTGCCAGCAGTGACGGGCCAGCGGAGAGCTACACCTTC	CASSDGPAESYTF
TRBV4-3	.	.	TRBJ2-5	TGCGCCAGCAGCCAAGATAGGAGTGGGGAGACCCAGTACTTC	CASSQDRSGETQYF
TRBV4-2	many	.	TRBJ1-5	TGTGCCAGCAGCCTTTATAGCAATCAGCCCCAGCATTTT	CASSLYSNQPQHF
TRBV5-6	many	TRBD2	TRBJ2-1	TGTGCCAGCAGCTCGCTAGCGGGGATGGGCTCCTACAATGAGCAGTTCTTC	CASSSLAGMGSYNEQFF
TRBV27	many	.	TRBJ2-3	TGTGCCAGCAGTTTGATTGTGATGGATACGCAGTATTTT	CASSLIVMDTQYF
TRBV12-3/TRBV12-4	many	TRBD1	TRBJ2-2	TGTGCCAGCAGAGGACAGGGGGCAACCGGGGAGCTGTTTTTT	CASRGQGATGELFF
TRBV4-2	.	TRBD2	TRBJ2-1	TGTGCCAGCAGCCCTAAAACTAGCGGGAAGTACAATGAGCAGTTCTTC	CASSPKTSGKYNEQFF
TRBV19	few	.	TRBJ2-1	TGTGCCAGTAGTGACAAGTACAATGAGCAGTTCTTC	CASSDKYNEQFF
TRBV10-3	many	.	TRBJ2-2	TGTGCCATCAGTGACCCAGGGCAGAACACCGGGGAGCTGTTTTTT	CAISDPGQNTGELFF
TRBV19	.	TRBD2	TRBJ2-1	TGTGCCAGTAGGCCGACTAGCGGGGAGTACAATGAGCAGTTCTTC	CASRPTSGEYNEQFF
TRBV12-3/TRBV12-4	many	.	TRBJ2-3	TGTGCCAGCAGTTTAGGGGACGGGTCCACAGATACGCAGTATTTT	CASSLGDGSTDTQYF
TRBV3-1	.	.	TRBJ1-5	TGTGCCAGCAGCCAAGGTGCAACGGGGGCAAATCAGCCCCAGCATTTT	CASSQGATGANQPQHF
TRBV20-1	many	.	TRBJ1-1	TGCAGTGCTAACGGACTTACGAACACTGAAGCTTTCTTT	CSANGLTNTEAFF
TRBV10-3	few	.	TRBJ2-1	TGTGCCATCAGTGAAGAGGAGTACAATGAGCAGTTCTTC	CAISEEEYNEQFF
TRBV25-1	few	.	TRBJ1-1	TGTGCCAGCAGCCTCTCACTAGAGACTGAAGCTTTCTTT	CASSLSLETEAFF
TRBV19	many	.	TRBJ1-2	TGTGCCAGTAGTGCCGAAGGGACACGGAATAGCTACACCTTC	CASSAEGTRNSYTF
TRBV7-3	many	TRBD2	TRBJ2-7	TGTGCCAGCAGCGTCGGGACTAGCGGGAACGACGAGCAGTACTTC	CASSVGTSGNDEQYF
TRBV11-2	many	.	TRBJ2-4	TGTGCCAGCAGAAGGGAAGGGGCCAAAAACATTCAGTACTTC	CASRREGAKNIQYF
TRBV11-2	many	TRBD2	TRBJ2-1	TGTGCCAGCAGAATAGCGGGACTTGAAGAGCAGTTCTTC	CASRIAGLEEQFF